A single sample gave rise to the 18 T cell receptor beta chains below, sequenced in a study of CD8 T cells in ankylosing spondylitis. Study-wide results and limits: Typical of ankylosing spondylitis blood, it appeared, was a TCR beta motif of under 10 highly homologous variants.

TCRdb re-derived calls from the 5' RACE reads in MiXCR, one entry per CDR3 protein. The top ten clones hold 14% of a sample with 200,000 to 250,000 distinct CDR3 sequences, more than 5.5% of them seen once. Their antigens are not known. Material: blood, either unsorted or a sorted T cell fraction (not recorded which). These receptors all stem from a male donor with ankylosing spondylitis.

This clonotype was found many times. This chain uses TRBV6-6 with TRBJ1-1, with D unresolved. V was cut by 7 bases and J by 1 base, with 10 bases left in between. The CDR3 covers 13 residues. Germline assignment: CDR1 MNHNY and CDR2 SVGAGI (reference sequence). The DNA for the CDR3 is TGTGCCAGCATCTATGGGTCGAACACTGAAGCTTTCTTT. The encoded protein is CASIYGSNTEAFF.

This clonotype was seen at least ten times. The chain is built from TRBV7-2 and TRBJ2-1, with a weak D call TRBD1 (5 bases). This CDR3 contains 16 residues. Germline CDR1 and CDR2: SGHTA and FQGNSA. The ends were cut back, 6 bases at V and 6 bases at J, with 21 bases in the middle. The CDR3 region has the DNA TGTGCCAGCAGGATCGTAGGCGGTCAGGGTACCAATGAGCAGTTCTTC. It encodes CASRIVGGQGTNEQFF.

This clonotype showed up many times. This chain's CDR3 is CASSSGRGTEAFF. For the CDR3, the DNA is TGTGCCAGCAGTTCGGGAAGGGGCACTGAAGCTTTCTTT. The rearrangement joins TRBV6-2 or TRBV6-3 to TRBJ1-1; a weak D match, TRBD1 (5 bases). The CDR3 has 13 amino acids. V dropped 4 bases and J dropped 4 bases, with 10 bases sitting between them. Germline-derived CDR1 and CDR2 are MNHEY and SVGEGT.

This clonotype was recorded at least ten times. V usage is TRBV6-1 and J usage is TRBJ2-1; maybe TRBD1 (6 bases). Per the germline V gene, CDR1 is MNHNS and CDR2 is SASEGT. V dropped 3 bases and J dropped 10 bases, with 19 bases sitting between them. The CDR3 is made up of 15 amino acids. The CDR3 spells CASSETGTYVREQFF. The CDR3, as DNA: TGTGCCAGCAGTGAGACCGGGACATATGTGCGGGAGCAGTTCTTC.

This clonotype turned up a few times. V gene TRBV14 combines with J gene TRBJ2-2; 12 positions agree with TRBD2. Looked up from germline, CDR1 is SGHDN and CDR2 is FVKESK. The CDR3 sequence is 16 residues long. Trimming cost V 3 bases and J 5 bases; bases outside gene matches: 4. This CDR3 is CASSHLAGGPTGELFF. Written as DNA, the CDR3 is TGTGCCAGCAGCCACCTAGCGGGAGGGCCGACCGGGGAGCTGTTTTTT. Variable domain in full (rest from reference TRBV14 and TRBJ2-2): EAGVTQFPSHSVIEKGQTVTLRCDPISGHDNLYWYRRVMGKEIKFLLHFVKESKQDESGMPNNRFLAERTGGTYSTLKVQPAELEDSGVYFCASSHLAGGPTGELFFGEGSRLTVL.

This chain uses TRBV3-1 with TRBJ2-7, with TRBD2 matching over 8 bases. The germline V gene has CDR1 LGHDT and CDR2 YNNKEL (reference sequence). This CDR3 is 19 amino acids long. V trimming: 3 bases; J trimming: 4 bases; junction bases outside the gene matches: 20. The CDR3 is CASSQRILAGHEPGYEQYF. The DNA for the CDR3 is TGTGCCAGCAGCCAGCGTATCTTAGCGGGGCATGAACCGGGTTACGAGCAGTACTTC.

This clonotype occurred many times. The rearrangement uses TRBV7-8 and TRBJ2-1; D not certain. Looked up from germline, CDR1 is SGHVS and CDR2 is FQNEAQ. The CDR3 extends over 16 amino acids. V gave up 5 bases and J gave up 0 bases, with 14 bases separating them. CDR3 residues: CASSLDTASSYNEQFF. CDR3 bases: TGTGCCAGCAGCCTAGACACAGCGAGCTCCTACAATGAGCAGTTCTTC.

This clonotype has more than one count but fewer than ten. The CDR3 loop is CSVNRILSNQPQHF. In DNA, the CDR3 is TGCAGTGTCAATAGAATCCTTAGCAATCAGCCCCAGCATTTT. V gene TRBV20-1 combines with J gene TRBJ1-5, with D hard to call. Trimming stripped 7 bases from V and 0 bases from J, with 13 bases between. The CDR3 spans 14 residues. Germline V gene data show CDR1 as DFQATT and CDR2 as SNEGSKA (reference sequence).

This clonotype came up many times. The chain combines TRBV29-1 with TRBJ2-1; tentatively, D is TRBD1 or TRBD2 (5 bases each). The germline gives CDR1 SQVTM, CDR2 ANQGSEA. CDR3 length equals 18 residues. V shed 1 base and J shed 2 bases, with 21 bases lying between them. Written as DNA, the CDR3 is TGCAGCGTTGAAGTCTGGGATCCGCGTCGGGGCCCCTACAATGAGCAGTTCTTC. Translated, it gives CSVEVWDPRRGPYNEQFF.

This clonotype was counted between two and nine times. As DNA, the CDR3 is TGTGCCAGCAGCGCCGGGACTAGCACAGATACGCAGTATTTT. It translates to CASSAGTSTDTQYF. The chain recombines TRBV2 with TRBJ2-3; weak D call: TRBD2 (6 bases). V gave up 6 bases and J gave up 0 bases, with 10 bases separating them. CDR1 and CDR2 (germline): SNHLY, FYNNEI. CDR3 length: 14 residues.

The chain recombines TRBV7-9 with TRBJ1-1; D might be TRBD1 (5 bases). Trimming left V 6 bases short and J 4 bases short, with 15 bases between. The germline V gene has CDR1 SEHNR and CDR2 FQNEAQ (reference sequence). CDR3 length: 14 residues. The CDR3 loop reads CASSTHGGRTEAFF. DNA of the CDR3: TGTGCCAGCAGTACTCACGGGGGACGCACTGAAGCTTTCTTT.

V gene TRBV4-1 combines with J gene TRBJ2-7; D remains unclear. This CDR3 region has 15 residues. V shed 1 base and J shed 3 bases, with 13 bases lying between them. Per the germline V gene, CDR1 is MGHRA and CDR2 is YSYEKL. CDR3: CASSQVAGDVYEQYF. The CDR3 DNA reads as TGCGCCAGCAGCCAAGTGGCAGGAGACGTCTACGAGCAGTACTTC.

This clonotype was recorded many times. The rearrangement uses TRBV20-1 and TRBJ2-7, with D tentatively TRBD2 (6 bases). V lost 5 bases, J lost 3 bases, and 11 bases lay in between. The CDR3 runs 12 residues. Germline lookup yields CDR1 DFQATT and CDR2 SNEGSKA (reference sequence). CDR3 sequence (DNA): TGCAGTGCTGAAGGACTAAACTACGAGCAGTACTTC. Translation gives CSAEGLNYEQYF.

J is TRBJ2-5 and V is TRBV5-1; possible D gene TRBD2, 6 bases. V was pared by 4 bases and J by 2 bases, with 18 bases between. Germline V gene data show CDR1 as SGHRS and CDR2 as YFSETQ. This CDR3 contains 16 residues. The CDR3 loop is CASSSSRGGVQETQYF. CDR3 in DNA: TGCGCCAGCAGCAGTTCTCGGGGCGGGGTACAAGAGACCCAGTACTTC.

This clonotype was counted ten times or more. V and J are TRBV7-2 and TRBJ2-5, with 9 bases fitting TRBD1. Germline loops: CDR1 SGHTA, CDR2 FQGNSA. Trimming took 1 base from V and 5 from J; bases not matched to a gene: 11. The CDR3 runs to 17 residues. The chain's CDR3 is CASSLVFWTGVWETQYF. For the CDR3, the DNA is TGTGCCAGCAGCTTAGTATTCTGGACAGGGGTTTGGGAGACCCAGTACTTC.

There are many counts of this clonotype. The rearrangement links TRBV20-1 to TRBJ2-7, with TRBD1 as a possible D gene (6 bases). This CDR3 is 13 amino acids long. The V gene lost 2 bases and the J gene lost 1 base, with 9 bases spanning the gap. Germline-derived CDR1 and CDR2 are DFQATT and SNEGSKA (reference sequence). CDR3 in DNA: TGCAGTGCTAGACGGACAGATTCCTACGAGCAGTACTTC. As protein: CSARRTDSYEQYF.

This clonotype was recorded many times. CDR3 region: CASRYSDTQYF. DNA of the CDR3: TGTGCCAGCAGGTACTCAGATACGCAGTATTTT. J is TRBJ2-3 and V is TRBV11-2, with D unresolved. Trimming took 6 bases from V and 4 from J, leaving 5 bases between them. CDR1 is SGHAT and CDR2 is FQNNGV in the germline V gene. The CDR3 consists of 11 residues.

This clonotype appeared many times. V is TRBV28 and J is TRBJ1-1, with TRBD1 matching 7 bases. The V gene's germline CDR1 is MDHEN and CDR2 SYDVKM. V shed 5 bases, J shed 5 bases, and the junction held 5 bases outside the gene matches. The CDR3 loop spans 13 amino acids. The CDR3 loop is CASSTGTATEAFF. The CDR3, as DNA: TGTGCCAGCAGTACCGGGACAGCTACTGAAGCTTTCTTT.